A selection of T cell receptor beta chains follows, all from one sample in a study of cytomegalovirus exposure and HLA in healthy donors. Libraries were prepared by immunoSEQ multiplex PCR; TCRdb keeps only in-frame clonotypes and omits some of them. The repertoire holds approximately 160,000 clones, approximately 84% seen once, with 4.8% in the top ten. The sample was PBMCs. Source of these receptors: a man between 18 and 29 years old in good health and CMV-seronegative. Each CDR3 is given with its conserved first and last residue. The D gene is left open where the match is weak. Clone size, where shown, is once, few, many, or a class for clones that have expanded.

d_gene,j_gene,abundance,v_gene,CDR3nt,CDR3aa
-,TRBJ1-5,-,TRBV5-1,TGCGCCAGCAGCTTAGGCGGAGAGGATCAGCCCCAGCATTTT,CASSLGGEDQPQHF
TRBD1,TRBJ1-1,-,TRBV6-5,TGTGCCAGCAGCCGGAGAGGGGGCATGAACACTGAAGCTTTCTTT,CASSRRGGMNTEAFF
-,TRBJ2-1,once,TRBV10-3,TGTGCCATCAGGGAGGGACAAGGGGGAAATGAGCAGTTCTTC,CAIREGQGGNEQFF
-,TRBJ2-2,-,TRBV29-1,TGCAGCGCTACAGAGGCAGGGGTCACCGGGGAGCTGTTTTTT,CSATEAGVTGELFF
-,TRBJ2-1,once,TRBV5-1,TGCGCCAGCAGTAAAGCGGGCCGATCCTACAATGAGCAGTTCTTC,CASSKAGRSYNEQFF
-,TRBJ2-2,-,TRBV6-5,TGTGCCAGCAGTTACTTCGGGACTGGCACCGGGGAGCTGTTTTTT,CASSYFGTGTGELFF
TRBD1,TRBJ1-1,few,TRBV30,TGTGCTAGCTCGGGACAGGGGGGTATCACTGAAGCTTTCTTT,CASSGQGGITEAFF
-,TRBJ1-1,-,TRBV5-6,TGTGCCAGCAGCTCAAAACCTTGGGACTGGAACACTGAAGCTTTCTTT,CASSSKPWDWNTEAFF
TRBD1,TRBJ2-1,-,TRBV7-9,TGTGCCAGCAGCTTACAGGGGGTCATCTACAATGAGCAGTTCTTC,CASSLQGVIYNEQFF
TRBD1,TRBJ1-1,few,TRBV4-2,TGTGCCAGCCAAAACCGGGACAGGGGAGGCAACACTGAAGCTTTCTTT,CASQNRDRGGNTEAFF
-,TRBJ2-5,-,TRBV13,TGTGCCAGCAGCTCGACAAAAGAGACCCAGTACTTC,CASSSTKETQYF
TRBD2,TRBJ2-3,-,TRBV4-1,TGCGCCAGCAGCCAAGATAGGAGCGGGAGCGGGGGTACGCAGTATTTT,CASSQDRSGSGGTQYF
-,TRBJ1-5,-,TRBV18,TGTGCCAGCTCACCGGGCCAGGGCTTTCTCCCGCATCAGCCCCAGCATTTT,CASSPGQGFLPHQPQHF
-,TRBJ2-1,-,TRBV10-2,TGCGCCAGCAGGGCCTCCTACAATGAGCAGTTCTTC,CASRASYNEQFF
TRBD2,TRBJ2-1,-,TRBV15,TGTGCCACCAGCAGAGCTAACCCTTGGGAGCGGGAGGGGAATGAGCAGTTCTTC,CATSRANPWEREGNEQFF
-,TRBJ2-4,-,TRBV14,TGTGCCAGCAGCCTAGGGGGGGGTTCCAAAAACATTCAGTACTTC,CASSLGGGSKNIQYF
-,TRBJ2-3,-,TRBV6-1,TGTGCCAGCAGTCCGCGGTCGGATACGCAGTATTTT,CASSPRSDTQYF
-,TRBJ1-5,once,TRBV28,TGTGCCAGCAGTTTTAAGACAGCGCCTCAGCCCCAGCATTTT,CASSFKTAPQPQHF
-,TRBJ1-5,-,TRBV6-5,TGTGCCAGCAGTTACTCCAGGTTTCGGCAGCCCCAGCATTTT,CASSYSRFRQPQHF
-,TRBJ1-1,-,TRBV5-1,TGCGCCAGCAGCTTCCGAAGGAGAGAGAACACTGAAGCTTTCTTT,CASSFRRRENTEAFF
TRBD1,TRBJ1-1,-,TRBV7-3,TGTGCCAGCAGGGACAGGGGGCGAGGAGCTTTCTTT,CASRDRGRGAFF
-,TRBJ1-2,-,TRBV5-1,TGCGCCAGCAGCTGGGGAGGGCATACCTATGGCTACACCTTC,CASSWGGHTYGYTF
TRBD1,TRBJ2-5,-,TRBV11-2,TGTGCCAGCAACGTTAGGCCGGACAGGGAAGAGACCCAGTACTTC,CASNVRPDREETQYF
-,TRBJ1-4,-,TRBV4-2,TGTGCCAGCAGCCAAAGACAGGCGGATAGCGAAAAACTGTTTTTT,CASSQRQADSEKLFF
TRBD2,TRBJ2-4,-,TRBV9,TGTGCCAGCAGCGTAGCTCGGCTAGCGGGGGCCCTTAGTGCCAAAAACATTCAGTACTTC,CASSVARLAGALSAKNIQYF
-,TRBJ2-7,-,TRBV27,TGTGCCAGCAGAAACTTAGGGGTAAACGAGCAGTACTTC,CASRNLGVNEQYF
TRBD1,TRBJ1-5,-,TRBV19,TGTGCCAGTAGTTTCCGGGACAGGATACATAGCAATCAGCCCCAGCATTTT,CASSFRDRIHSNQPQHF
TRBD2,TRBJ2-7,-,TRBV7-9,TGTGCCAGCAGCTCAGCCGTGAGTCGGCTAGCGGGAGAGCAGTACTTC,CASSSAVSRLAGEQYF
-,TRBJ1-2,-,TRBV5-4,TGTGCCAGCAGCTTGGCCTCTGGACAAAACTATGGCTACACCTTC,CASSLASGQNYGYTF
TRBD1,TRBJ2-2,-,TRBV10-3,TGTGCCATCAAATGGGACAGGAACACCGGGGAGCTGTTTTTT,CAIKWDRNTGELFF
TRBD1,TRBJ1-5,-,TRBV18,TGTGCCAGCTCACCAGCCCCCGCGACAGGGGTTAATCAGCCCCAGCATTTT,CASSPAPATGVNQPQHF
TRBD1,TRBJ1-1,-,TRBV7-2,TGTGCCAGCAGCAGGGACAGGGGGCGCACTGAAGCTTTCTTT,CASSRDRGRTEAFF
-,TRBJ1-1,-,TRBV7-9,TGTGCCAGCAGCTTCCCACAGGGATTGAACACTGAAGCTTTCTTT,CASSFPQGLNTEAFF
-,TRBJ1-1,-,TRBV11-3,TGTGCCAGCAGCTCGCGAGCTGAAGCTTTCTTT,CASSSRAEAFF
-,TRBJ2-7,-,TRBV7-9,TGTGCCAGCAGCTTAGTAACAGCTCAGGCCTACGAGCAGTACTTC,CASSLVTAQAYEQYF
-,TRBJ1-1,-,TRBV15,TGTGCCACCAGCAGAGGGGCACTCACTGAAGCTTTCTTT,CATSRGALTEAFF
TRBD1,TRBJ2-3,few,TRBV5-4,TGTGCCAGCACCCTAGGGACAGGAGTATACACAGATACGCAGTATTTT,CASTLGTGVYTDTQYF
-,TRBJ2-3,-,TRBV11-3,TGTGCCAGCAGCCAGGAGGGCCGCAATACGCAGTATTTT,CASSQEGRNTQYF
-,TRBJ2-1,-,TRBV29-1,TGCAGCGTTGAAGCGGCGGGCGAGCAGTTCTTC,CSVEAAGEQFF
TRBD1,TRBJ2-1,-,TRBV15,TGTGCCACCAGCAGAGGAGGGGGCCATAACAATGAGCAGTTCTTC,CATSRGGGHNNEQFF
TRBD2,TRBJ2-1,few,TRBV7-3,TGTGCCAGCACCCTGGGTAGCGGGGTGGTCTACAATGAGCAGTTCTTC,CASTLGSGVVYNEQFF
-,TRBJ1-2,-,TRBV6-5,TGTGCCAGCAGTTACGAGGGCGGCTACACCTTC,CASSYEGGYTF
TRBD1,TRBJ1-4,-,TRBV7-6,TGTGCCAGCAGCTTAGGGAACCCAGGGGGTAAACTGTTTTTT,CASSLGNPGGKLFF
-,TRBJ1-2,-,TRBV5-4,TGTGCCAGCAGCCCGGGGGGGCAGACTAACTATGGCTACACCTTC,CASSPGGQTNYGYTF
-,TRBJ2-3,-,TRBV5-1,TGCGCCAGCAGCTTGGCGGCGACAATCAACACAGATACGCAGTATTTT,CASSLAATINTDTQYF
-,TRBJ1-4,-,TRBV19,TGTGCCAGTGCCTCAGGGCCAACTAATGAAAAACTGTTTTTT,CASASGPTNEKLFF
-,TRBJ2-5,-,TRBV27,TGTGCCAGCAGTGGGGACAAGCTACAAGAGACCCAGTACTTC,CASSGDKLQETQYF
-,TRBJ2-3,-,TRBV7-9,TGTGCCAGCAGCCCCTCGGGGAGTCCCACAGATACGCAGTATTTT,CASSPSGSPTDTQYF
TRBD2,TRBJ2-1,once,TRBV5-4,TGTGCCAGCAGCTTGGGAGGGACTAGTGGCAATGAGCAGTTCTTC,CASSLGGTSGNEQFF
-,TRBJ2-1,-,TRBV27,TGTGCCAGCAGTTTATCGGCAGGGTCCAATGAGCAGTTCTTC,CASSLSAGSNEQFF
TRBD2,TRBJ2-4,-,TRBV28,TGTGCCAGCAGTAGCGGGAGCGCGTCTCCCAATAACATTCAGTACTTC,CASSSGSASPNNIQYF